A selection of T cell receptor beta chains follows, all from one sample in a study of T cell repertoires in cytomegalovirus infection. TCRdb ran MiXCR on the reads and lists one entry per CDR3 protein. The table includes roughly 81,000 distinct CDR3 sequences, about 3.8% detected once. Sequenced material: PBMCs. The receptors here all came from a human donor in good health (CMV status not recorded). Some clones in this sample may be carry-over from other donors' samples. Both conserved end residues are trimmed from each CDR3.

j_call v_call cdr3_aa
TRBJ2-2 TRBV7-9 ASSFRTPGNTGELF
TRBJ1-1 TRBV10-3 AIRTGSSEAF
TRBJ2-3 TRBV6-5 ASSYPGSEAQY
TRBJ2-7 TRBV6-2/TRBV6-3 ASRFTGGISYEQY
TRBJ2-3 TRBV20-1 SASPGTADTDTQY
TRBJ2-2 TRBV12-3/TRBV12-4 ASIPKGEDTGELF
TRBJ1-6 TRBV6-1 ASRGTGGGSPLH
TRBJ2-1 TRBV4-1 ASSQERLAGAYNEQF
TRBJ2-5 TRBV28 ASGTQETQY
TRBJ2-7 TRBV7-2 ASSLGASDIYEQY
TRBJ2-5 TRBV7-2 ASSLLSGEQETQY
TRBJ2-1 TRBV15 ATSRTSSSPNEQF
TRBJ2-7 TRBV7-2 ASSLGGAGGNEQY
TRBJ1-3 TRBV20-1 SARSGNTIY
TRBJ2-7 TRBV20-1 SARGLTYNYEQY
TRBJ2-7 TRBV7-2 ASSSPQVYEQY
TRBJ1-2 TRBV7-6 ASSLGSGAVGNYGYT
TRBJ1-1 TRBV4-3 ASSLHRTLGTEAF
TRBJ2-3 TRBV7-2 ASSLLRGSTQY
TRBJ2-7 TRBV7-7 ASSIRDRGYEQY
TRBJ1-2 TRBV6-2/TRBV6-3 ASSRTPLPGSYGYT
TRBJ2-1 TRBV11-2 ASSLEAGTSFYNEQF
TRBJ2-7 TRBV7-2 ASSLIATSDYEQY
TRBJ1-3 TRBV19 ASTTGRGTIY
TRBJ1-6 TRBV15 ATSRGGQTNSPLH
TRBJ2-1 TRBV12-3/TRBV12-4 ASMDWNNEQF
TRBJ2-4 TRBV4-3 ASSQESRVAKNIQY
TRBJ1-1 TRBV6-1 ASSVTGYTEAF
TRBJ2-7 TRBV12-3/TRBV12-4 ASTFTTGTSSPEQY
TRBJ1-1 TRBV4-3 ASSRITGTPNTEAF
TRBJ1-4 TRBV19 ASSRIQGINEKLF
TRBJ1-1 TRBV2 ASRKDRGFAEAF
TRBJ2-6 TRBV20-1 SATEGSGANVLT
TRBJ1-2 TRBV25-1 ASRGADGYT
TRBJ2-7 TRBV7-2 ASSSPKGLGNPEQY
TRBJ2-1 TRBV27 ASSLGGAYNEQF
TRBJ1-2 TRBV20-1 SARRFSYGYT
TRBJ2-5 TRBV28 ASSFQGQGALSETQY
TRBJ1-1 TRBV11-2 ASSLEFRYTEAF
TRBJ1-6 TRBV6-5 SSRVGQNSPLH
TRBJ1-2 TRBV29-1 SDWGLRYGYT
TRBJ1-6 TRBV6-6 ASTRGPTPGRNSPLH
TRBJ2-3 TRBV7-3 ASSSTGMTDTQY
TRBJ2-7 TRBV6-2/TRBV6-3 ASRLKPTGDEQY
TRBJ1-1 TRBV20-1 SASRAPTEAF
TRBJ2-3 TRBV7-2 ASSIIPSADTQY
TRBJ2-1 TRBV6-1 ASSELVPSNEQF
TRBJ1-5 TRBV12-3/TRBV12-4 ASSLRHNQPQH
TRBJ2-3 TRBV29-1 SVEVLGTDTQY
TRBJ2-1 TRBV9 ASSVAGGHPYNEQF
TRBJ1-3 TRBV28 ASSSYRLTSGNTIY
TRBJ1-5 TRBV7-4 ASSTRDRGNQPQH